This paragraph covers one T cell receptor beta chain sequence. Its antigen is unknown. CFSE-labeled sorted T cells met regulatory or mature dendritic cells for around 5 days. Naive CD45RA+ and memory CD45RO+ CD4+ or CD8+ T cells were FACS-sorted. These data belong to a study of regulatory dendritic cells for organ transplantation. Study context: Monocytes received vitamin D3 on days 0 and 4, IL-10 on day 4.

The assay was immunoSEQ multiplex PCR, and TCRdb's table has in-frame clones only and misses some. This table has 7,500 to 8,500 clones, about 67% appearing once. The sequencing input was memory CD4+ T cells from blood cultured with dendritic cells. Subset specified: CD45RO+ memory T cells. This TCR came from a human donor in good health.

CDR3 in DNA: TGTGCCAGCGGCAGGGGGCAGAAGACCCAGTACTTC. It encodes CASGRGQKTQYF. The rearrangement links TRBV6-5 to TRBJ2-5; 8 bases are shared with TRBD1. Germline values: CDR1 MNHEY, CDR2 SVGAGI. CDR3 size: 12 residues. J was trimmed by 6 bases and V by 8 bases; bases with no gene match: 5.